This entry features one TCR beta chain sequence. This sample is part of a study of blood T cell repertoires in COVID-19. Looking at the study overall: The United States, Italy and Spain supplied acute and convalescent COVID-19 samples. In each case, the material was cDNA or gDNA derived from T cells, B-cell-depleted T cells, or PBMCs.

The table came from immunoSEQ multiplex PCR; TCRdb's copy has only in-frame clones and leaves some out. The sample lists 40,000 to 60,000 clones; about 82% were seen once. The germline V gene has CDR1 DFQATT and CDR2 SNEGSKA (reference sequence). This CDR3 is 15 amino acids long. The V segment lost 3 bases and the J segment 3 bases; nucleotides outside the gene matches: 10. The sequence was collected from a human donor in a cohort sampled during active COVID-19. The chain carries TRBV20-1 and TRBJ2-7; 8 nucleotides agree with TRBD1. Sequenced input: peripheral blood. The CDR3 loop reads CSASGQGASNYEQYF. CDR3 DNA sequence: TGCAGTGCTAGTGGGCAGGGGGCCTCTAACTACGAGCAGTACTTC.